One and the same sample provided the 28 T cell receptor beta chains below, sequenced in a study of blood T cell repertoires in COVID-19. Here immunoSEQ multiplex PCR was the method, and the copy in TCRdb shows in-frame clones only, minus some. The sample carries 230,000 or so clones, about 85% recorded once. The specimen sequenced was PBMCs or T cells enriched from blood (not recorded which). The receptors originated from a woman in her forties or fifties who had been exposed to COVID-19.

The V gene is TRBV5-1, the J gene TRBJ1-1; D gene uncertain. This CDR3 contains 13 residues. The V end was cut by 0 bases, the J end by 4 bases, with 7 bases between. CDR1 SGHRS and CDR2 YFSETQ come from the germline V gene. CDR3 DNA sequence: TGCGCCAGCAGCTTGGTACGCGGCACTGAAGCTTTCTTT. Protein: CASSLVRGTEAFF.

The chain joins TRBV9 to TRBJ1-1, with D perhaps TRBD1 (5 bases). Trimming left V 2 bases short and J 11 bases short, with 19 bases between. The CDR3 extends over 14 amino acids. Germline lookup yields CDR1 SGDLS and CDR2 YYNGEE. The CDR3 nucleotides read TGTGCCAGCAGCGTCGCGCCGGAGAGGGGACTCGCTTTCTTT. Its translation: CASSVAPERGLAFF. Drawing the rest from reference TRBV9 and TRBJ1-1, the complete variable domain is DSGVTQTPKHLITATGQRVTLRCSPRSGDLSVYWYQQSLDQGLQFLIQYYNGEERAKGNILERFSAQQFPDLHSELNLSSLELGDSALYFCASSVAPERGLAFFGQGTRLTVV.

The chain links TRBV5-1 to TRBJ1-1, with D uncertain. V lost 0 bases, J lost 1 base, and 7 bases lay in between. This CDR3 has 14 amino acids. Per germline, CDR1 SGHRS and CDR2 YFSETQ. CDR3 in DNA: TGCGCCAGCAGCTTGGTACCAGGGAACACTGAAGCTTTCTTT. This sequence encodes CASSLVPGNTEAFF.

The CDR3 DNA follows: TGTGCCAGCTCACTACAATGGAACACCGGGGAGCTGTTTTTT. This codes for CASSLQWNTGELFF. The chain employs TRBV18 and TRBJ2-2; D not resolved. This CDR3 spans 14 amino acids. Trimming shortened V by 4 bases and J by 1 base, and 7 bases separated the two germline ends. Germline assignment: CDR1 KGHSH and CDR2 LQKENI.

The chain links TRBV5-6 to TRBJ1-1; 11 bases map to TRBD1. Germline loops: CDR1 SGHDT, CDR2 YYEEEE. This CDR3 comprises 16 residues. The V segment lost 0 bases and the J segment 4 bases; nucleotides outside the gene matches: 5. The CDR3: CASSLAGQGVSTEAFF. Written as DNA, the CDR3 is TGTGCCAGCAGCTTGGCGGGACAGGGGGTGTCCACTGAAGCTTTCTTT.

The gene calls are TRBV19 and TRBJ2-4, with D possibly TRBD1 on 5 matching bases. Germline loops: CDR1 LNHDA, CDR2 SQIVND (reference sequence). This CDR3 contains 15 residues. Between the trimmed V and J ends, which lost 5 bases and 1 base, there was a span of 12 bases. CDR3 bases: TGTGCCAGTAGTCATCCAGGGTCGGCCAAAAACATTCAGTACTTC. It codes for CASSHPGSAKNIQYF.

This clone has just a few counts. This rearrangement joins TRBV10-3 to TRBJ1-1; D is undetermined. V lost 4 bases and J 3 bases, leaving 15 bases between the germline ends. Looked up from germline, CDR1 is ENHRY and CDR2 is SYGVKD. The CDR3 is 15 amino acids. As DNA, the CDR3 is TGTGCCATCAGTGGTGATGGCAGCGGGGACACTGAAGCTTTCTTT. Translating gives CAISGDGSGDTEAFF.

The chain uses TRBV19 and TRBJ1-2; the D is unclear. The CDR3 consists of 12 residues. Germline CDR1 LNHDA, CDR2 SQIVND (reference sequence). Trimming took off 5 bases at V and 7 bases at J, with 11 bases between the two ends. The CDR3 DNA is TGTGCCAGTAGTCCGGGGATCGGTGGCTACACCTTC. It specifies CASSPGIGGYTF.

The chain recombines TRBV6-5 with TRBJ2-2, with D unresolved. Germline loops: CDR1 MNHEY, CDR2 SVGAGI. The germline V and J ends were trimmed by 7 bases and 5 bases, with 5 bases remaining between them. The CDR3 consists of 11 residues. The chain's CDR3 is CASTKTGELFF. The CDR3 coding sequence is TGTGCCAGCACCAAAACCGGGGAGCTGTTTTTT.

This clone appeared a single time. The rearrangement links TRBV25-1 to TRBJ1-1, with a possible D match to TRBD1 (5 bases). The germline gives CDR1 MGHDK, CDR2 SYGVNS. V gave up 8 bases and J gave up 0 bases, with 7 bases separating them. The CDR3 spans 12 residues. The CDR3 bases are TGTGCCAGCGGAGGGGTGAACACTGAAGCTTTCTTT. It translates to CASGGVNTEAFF.

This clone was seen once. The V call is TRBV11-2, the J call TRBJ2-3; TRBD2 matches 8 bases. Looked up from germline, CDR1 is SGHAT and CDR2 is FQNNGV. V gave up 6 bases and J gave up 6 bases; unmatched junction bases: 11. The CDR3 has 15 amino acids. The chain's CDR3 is CASRLTGGPSDTQYF. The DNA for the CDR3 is TGTGCCAGCAGATTAACGGGGGGGCCTAGCGATACGCAGTATTTT.

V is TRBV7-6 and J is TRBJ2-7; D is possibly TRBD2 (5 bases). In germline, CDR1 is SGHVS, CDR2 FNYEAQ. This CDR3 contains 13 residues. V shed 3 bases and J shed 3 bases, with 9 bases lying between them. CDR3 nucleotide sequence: TGTGCCAGCAGCTTCTCGGGGAGCTACGAGCAGTACTTC. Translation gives CASSFSGSYEQYF.

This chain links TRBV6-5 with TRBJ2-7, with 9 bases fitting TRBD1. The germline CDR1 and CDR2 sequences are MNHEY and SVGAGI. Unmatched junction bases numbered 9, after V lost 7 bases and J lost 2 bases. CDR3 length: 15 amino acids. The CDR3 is CASIKDRGGAYEQYF. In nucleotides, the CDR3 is TGTGCCAGCATCAAAGACAGGGGGGGTGCCTACGAGCAGTACTTC.

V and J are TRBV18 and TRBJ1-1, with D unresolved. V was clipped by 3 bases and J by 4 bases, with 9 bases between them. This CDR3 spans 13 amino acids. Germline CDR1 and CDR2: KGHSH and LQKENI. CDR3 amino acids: CASSPLMATEAFF. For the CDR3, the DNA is TGTGCCAGCTCACCCCTCATGGCCACTGAAGCTTTCTTT.

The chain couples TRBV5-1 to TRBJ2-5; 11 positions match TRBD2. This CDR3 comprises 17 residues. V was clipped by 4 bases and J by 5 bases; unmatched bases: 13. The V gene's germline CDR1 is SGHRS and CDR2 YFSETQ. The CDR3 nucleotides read TGCGCCAGCAGCCCGCGACCCCTAGCGGGGGGTATGGAGACCCAGTACTTC. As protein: CASSPRPLAGGMETQYF.

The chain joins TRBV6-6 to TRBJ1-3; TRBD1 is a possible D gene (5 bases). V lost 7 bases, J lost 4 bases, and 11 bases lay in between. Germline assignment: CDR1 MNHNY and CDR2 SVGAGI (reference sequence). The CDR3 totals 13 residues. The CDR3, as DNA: TGTGCCAGCAAGGGGTTCTCCGGAAACACCATATATTTT. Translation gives CASKGFSGNTIYF.

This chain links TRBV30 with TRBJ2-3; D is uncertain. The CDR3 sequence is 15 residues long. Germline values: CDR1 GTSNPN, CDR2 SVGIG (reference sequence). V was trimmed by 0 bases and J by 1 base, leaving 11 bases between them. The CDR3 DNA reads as TGTGCCTGGAGTGTACGTATTCGGGGCACAGATACGCAGTATTTT. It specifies CAWSVRIRGTDTQYF.

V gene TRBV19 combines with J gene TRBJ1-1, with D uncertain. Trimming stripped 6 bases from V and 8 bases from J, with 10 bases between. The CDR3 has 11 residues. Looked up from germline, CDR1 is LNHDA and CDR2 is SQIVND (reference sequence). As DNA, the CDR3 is TGTGCCAGTAGGGGCGCTGAAGAAGCTTTCTTT. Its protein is CASRGAEEAFF. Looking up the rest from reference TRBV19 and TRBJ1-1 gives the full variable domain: DGGITQSPKYLFRKEGQNVTLSCEQNLNHDAMYWYRQDPGQGLRLIYYSQIVNDFQKGDIAEGYSVSREKKESFPLTVTSAQKNPTAFYLCASRGAEEAFFGQGTRLTVV.

The CDR3 spells CAWSLTTGSNYGYTF. In DNA form, the CDR3 reads TGTGCCTGGAGTCTAACGACAGGGTCGAACTATGGCTACACCTTC. The chain links TRBV30 to TRBJ1-2; TRBD1 agrees at 7 bases. The V gene's germline CDR1 is GTSNPN and CDR2 SVGIG (reference sequence). CDR3 length equals 15 residues. V dropped 2 bases and J dropped 2; count of bases not matched to a gene: 8.

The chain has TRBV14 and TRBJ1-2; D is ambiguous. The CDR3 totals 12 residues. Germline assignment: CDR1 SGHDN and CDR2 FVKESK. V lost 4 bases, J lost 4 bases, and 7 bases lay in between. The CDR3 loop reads CASSRSSYGYTF. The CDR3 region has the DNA TGTGCCAGCAGCCGTTCCTCCTATGGCTACACCTTC.

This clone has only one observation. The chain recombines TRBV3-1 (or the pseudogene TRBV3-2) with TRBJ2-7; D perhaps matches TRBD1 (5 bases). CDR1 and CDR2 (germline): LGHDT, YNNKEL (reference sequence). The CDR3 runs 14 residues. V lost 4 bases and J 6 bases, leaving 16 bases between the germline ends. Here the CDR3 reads CASSPRQTSREQYF. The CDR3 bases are TGTGCCAGCAGCCCCCGACAGACCTCACGCGAGCAGTACTTC.

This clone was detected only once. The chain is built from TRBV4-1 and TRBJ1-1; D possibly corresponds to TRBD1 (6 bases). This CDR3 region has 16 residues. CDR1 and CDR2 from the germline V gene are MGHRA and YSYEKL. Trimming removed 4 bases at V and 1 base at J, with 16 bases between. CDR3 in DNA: TGCGCCAGCAGCCTCTCGGACAGCTGGGGGAACACTGAAGCTTTCTTT. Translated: CASSLSDSWGNTEAFF.

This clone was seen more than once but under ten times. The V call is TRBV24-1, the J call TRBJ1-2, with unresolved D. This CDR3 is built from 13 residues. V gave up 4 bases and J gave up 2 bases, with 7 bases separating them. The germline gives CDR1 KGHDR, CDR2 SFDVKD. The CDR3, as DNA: TGTGCCACCAGTGAGTCCGGGAACTATGGCTACACCTTC. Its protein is CATSESGNYGYTF.

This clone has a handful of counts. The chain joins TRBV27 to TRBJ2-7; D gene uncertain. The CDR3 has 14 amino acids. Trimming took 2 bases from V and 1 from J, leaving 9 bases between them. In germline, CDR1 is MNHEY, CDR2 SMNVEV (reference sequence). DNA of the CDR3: TGTGCCAGCAGTTTAGCCTACAGATCCTACGAGCAGTACTTC. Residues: CASSLAYRSYEQYF.

DNA of the CDR3: TGTGCCAGCAGCTTCCAGGGGTATGGCTACACCTTC. Its translation is CASSFQGYGYTF. This chain links TRBV7-2 with TRBJ1-2; maybe TRBD1 (6 bases). From germline, CDR1 is SGHTA and CDR2 FQGNSA. The CDR3 length is 12 residues. V gave up 3 bases and J gave up 5 bases, with 7 bases separating them.

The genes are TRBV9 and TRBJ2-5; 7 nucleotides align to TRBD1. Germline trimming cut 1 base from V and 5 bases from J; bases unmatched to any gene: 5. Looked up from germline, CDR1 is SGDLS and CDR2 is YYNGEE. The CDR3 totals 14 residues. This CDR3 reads CASSVRDSRETQYF. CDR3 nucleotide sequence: TGTGCCAGCAGCGTACGGGACAGCCGGGAGACCCAGTACTTC.

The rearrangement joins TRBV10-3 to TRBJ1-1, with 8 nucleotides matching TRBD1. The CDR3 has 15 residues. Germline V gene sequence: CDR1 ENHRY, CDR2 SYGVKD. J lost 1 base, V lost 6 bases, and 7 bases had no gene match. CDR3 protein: CAISERTGTNTEAFF. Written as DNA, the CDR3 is TGTGCCATCAGCGAGAGGACAGGGACGAACACTGAAGCTTTCTTT.

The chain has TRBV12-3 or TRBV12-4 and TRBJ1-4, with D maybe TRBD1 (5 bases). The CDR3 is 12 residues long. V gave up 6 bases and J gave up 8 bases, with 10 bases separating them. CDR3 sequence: CASSLQVEKLFF. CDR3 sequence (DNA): TGTGCCAGCAGCCTACAGGTCGAAAAACTGTTTTTT.